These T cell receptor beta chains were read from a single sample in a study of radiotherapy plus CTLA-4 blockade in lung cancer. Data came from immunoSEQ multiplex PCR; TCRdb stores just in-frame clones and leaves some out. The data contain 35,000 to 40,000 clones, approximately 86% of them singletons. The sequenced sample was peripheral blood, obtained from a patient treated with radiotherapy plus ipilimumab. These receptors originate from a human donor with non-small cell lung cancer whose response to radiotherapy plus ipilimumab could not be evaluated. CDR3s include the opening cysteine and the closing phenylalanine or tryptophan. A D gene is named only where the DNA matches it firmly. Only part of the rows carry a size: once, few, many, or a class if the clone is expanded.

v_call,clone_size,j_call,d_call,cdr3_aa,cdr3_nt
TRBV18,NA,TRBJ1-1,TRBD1,CASSPGGGQGEAFF,TGTGCCAGCTCACCAGGAGGGGGCCAGGGTGAAGCTTTCTTT
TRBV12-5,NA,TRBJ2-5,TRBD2,CASGTTGRRSGTSGKETQYF,TGTGCTAGTGGTACTACGGGACGCCGGTCCGGGACTAGCGGGAAAGAGACCCAGTACTTC
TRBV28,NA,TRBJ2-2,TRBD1,CASLLGQGGTGELFF,TGTGCCAGTCTACTGGGACAGGGTGGGACCGGGGAGCTGTTTTTT
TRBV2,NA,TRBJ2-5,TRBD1,CASKTGTGIRETQYF,TGTGCCAGCAAAACCGGGACAGGAATCCGAGAGACCCAGTACTTC
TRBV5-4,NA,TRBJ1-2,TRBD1,CASSLVGQGGYGYTF,TGTGCCAGCAGCTTGGTCGGACAGGGGGGGTATGGCTACACCTTC
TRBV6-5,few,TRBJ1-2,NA,CASSEVPGGYTF,TGTGCCAGCAGTGAAGTCCCGGGGGGCTACACCTTC
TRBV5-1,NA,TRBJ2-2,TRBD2,CASSLTSGGPGTGELFF,TGCGCCAGCAGCTTAACTAGCGGGGGGCCGGGAACCGGGGAGCTGTTTTTT
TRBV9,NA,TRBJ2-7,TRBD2,CAGLGVAGGPPSSYEQYF,TGTGCCGGCCTGGGAGTGGCGGGAGGGCCTCCGTCCTCCTACGAGCAGTACTTC
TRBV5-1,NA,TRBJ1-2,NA,CASRRLTSQLYGYTF,TGCGCCAGCAGGAGGCTGACCAGTCAGCTATATGGCTACACCTTC
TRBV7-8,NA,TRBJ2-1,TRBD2,CASSRFTGTSGSNEQFF,TGTGCCAGCAGCCGCTTTACGGGGACTAGCGGGAGTAATGAGCAGTTCTTC
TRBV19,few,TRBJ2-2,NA,CASSKGLDTGELFF,TGTGCCAGTAGTAAAGGACTGGACACCGGGGAGCTGTTTTTT
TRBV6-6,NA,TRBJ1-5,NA,CASSYEAANQPQHF,TGTGCCAGCAGTTACGAGGCAGCCAATCAGCCCCAGCATTTT
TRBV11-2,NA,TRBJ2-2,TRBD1,CASSFPGQGATGELFF,TGTGCCAGCAGCTTCCCGGGACAGGGAGCCACCGGGGAGCTGTTTTTT
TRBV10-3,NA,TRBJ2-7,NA,CAISGSGYEQYF,TGTGCCATCAGTGGCTCGGGGTACGAGCAGTACTTC
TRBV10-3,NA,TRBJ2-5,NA,CAISDFAAETQYF,TGTGCCATCAGTGACTTCGCGGCAGAGACCCAGTACTTC
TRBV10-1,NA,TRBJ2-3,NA,CASSLAGQNTDTQYF,TGCGCCAGCAGTTTGGCCGGACAGAACACAGATACGCAGTATTTT
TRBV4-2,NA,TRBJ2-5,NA,CASKGSGASVETQYF,TGTGCCAGCAAGGGTAGCGGAGCCAGCGTAGAGACCCAGTACTTC
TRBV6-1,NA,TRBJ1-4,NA,CASSWTNQGKLFF,TGTGCCAGCAGTTGGACTAATCAAGGAAAACTGTTTTTT
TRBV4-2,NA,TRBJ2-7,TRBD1,CASSQGTGLSYEQYF,TGTGCCAGCAGCCAAGGGACAGGGCTGTCCTACGAGCAGTACTTC
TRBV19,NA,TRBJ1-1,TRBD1,CASSKPGQVGNTEAFF,TGTGCCAGTAGTAAGCCTGGACAGGTTGGGAACACTGAAGCTTTCTTT
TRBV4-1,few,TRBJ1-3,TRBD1,CASSQETGTGGSGNTIYF,TGCGCCAGCAGCCAAGAAACCGGGACAGGGGGCTCTGGAAACACCATATATTTT
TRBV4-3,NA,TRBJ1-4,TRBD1,CASSPRIQGEKLFF,TGCGCCAGCAGCCCCCGTATACAGGGGGAAAAACTGTTTTTT
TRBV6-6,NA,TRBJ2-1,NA,CASSPPEVYAVQFF,TGTGCCAGCAGTCCCCCGGAGGTGTATGCGGTGCAGTTCTTC
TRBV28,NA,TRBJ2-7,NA,CASSFVLARSSYEQYF,TGTGCCAGCAGTTTCGTTCTAGCGAGAAGCTCCTACGAGCAGTACTTC
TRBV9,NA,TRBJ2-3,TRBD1,CASRRTGLGTDTQYF,TGTGCCAGCAGGAGGACAGGTCTCGGGACAGATACGCAGTATTTT
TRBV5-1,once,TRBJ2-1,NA,CASSLAPPGRVGRDNEQFF,TGCGCCAGCAGCTTGGCCCCTCCCGGCAGGGTTGGTCGGGACAATGAGCAGTTCTTC
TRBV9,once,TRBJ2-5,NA,CASSVGAPETQYF,TGTGCCAGCAGCGTAGGGGCCCCGGAGACCCAGTACTTC
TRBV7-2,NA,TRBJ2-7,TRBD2,CASSLVGGWNSYEQYF,TGTGCCAGCAGCTTAGTCGGGGGGTGGAACTCCTACGAGCAGTACTTC
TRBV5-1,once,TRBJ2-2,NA,CASSRENTGELFF,TGCGCCAGCAGTCGGGAGAACACCGGGGAGCTGTTTTTT
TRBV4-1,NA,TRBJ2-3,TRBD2,CASSQVLAGGRAADTQYF,TGCGCCAGCAGCCAAGTACTAGCGGGGGGGCGGGCCGCAGATACGCAGTATTTT
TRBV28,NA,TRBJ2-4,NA,CASSGTRLAKNIQYF,TGTGCCAGCAGCGGGACACGACTAGCCAAAAACATTCAGTACTTC
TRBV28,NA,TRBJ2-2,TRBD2,CASSSRLAGTNTGELFF,TGTGCCAGCAGTTCCCGACTAGCGGGAACGAACACCGGGGAGCTGTTTTTT
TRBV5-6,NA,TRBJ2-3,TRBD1,CASSFGQGSDTQYF,TGTGCCAGCAGCTTTGGACAGGGATCAGATACGCAGTATTTT
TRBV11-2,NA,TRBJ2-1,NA,CASSPGRGAYNEQFF,TGTGCCAGCAGCCCTGGGCGCGGGGCGTACAATGAGCAGTTCTTC
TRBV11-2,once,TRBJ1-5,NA,CASSLRRGGFGNQPQHF,TGTGCCAGCAGCTTAAGACGAGGGGGTTTTGGCAATCAGCCCCAGCATTTT
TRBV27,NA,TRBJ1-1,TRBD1,CASSWTGMNTEAFF,TGTGCCAGCAGTTGGACAGGGATGAACACTGAAGCTTTCTTT
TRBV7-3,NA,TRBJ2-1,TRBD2,CASSLTSGSWNEQFF,TGTGCCAGCAGCTTAACTAGCGGGAGTTGGAATGAGCAGTTCTTC
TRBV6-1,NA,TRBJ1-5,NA,CASSLGVYQPQHF,TGTGCCAGCAGCCTCGGGGTATATCAGCCCCAGCATTTT
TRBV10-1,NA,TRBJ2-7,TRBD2,CASSGSGLYEQYF,TGCGCCAGCAGTGGTAGCGGGCTCTACGAGCAGTACTTC
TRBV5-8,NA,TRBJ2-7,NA,CASSLPGPDEQYF,TGTGCCAGCAGCTTGCCAGGGCCCGACGAGCAGTACTTC
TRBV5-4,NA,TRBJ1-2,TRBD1,CASSLDPGTGYSGYTF,TGTGCCAGCAGCTTGGACCCCGGGACAGGGTACTCTGGCTACACCTTC